This T cell receptor (beta chain) was recorded in a study of blood T cell repertoires in COVID-19. At the level of the study: The cDNA or gDNA used as material had been derived from T cells, B-cell-depleted T cells, or PBMCs.

Per germline, CDR1 SGHVS and CDR2 FQNEAQ. Trimming took 1 base from V and 0 from J, leaving 9 bases between them. This CDR3 contains 16 residues. Under the authors' procedure: Counts of nucleated cells, estimated from reference gene primer amplification, were obtained. TCRdb keeps only in-frame clones here, not all; method: immunoSEQ multiplex PCR. D and trimming come from the DNA, and the V and J calls and clone size come from that table. The sample holds about 50,000 clones, around four fifths seen once. The clonotype comes from a woman between 50 and 59 years old with acute COVID-19. The specimen was PBMCs or T cells enriched from blood (not recorded which). The chain combines TRBV7-8 with TRBJ1-4; D unresolved. CDR3 in DNA: TGTGCCAGCAGCTTAGGAGGGCCCGCAACTAATGAAAAACTGTTTTTT. Translating it yields CASSLGGPATNEKLFF.